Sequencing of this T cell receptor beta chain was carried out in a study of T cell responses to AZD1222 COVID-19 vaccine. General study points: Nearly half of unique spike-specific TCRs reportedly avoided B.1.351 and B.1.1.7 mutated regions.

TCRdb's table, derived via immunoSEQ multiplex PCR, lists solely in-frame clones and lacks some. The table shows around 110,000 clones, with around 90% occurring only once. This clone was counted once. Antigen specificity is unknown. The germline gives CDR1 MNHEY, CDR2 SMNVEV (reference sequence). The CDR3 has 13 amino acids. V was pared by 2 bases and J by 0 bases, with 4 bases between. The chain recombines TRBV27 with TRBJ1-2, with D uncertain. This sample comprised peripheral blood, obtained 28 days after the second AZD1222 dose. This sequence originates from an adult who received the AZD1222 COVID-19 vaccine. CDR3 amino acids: CASSLRANYGYTF. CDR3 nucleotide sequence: TGTGCCAGCAGTTTACGCGCTAACTATGGCTACACCTTC.